This T cell receptor (beta chain) emerged from a study of neurological immune-mediated disorders. For the sorted libraries, about 970,000 CD4+ or CD8+ T cells were used. Notes on the study in general: In HTLV-1-associated myelopathy, TCR clonal expansion was greatest, and in multiple sclerosis it was least, below healthy controls.

Looked up from germline, CDR1 is DFQATT and CDR2 is SNEGSKA (reference sequence). The CDR3 is 14 residues long. The junction had 4 bases not matched to a gene; V was cut back by 6 bases and J by 0 bases. The table lists this clonotype with many counts. Its antigen remains unknown. Over 190 million TCR-beta sequences from 15-18 subjects came out of each sequencing run. MiXCR, applied by TCRdb to the 5' RACE reads, yields one record per CDR3 protein. There are 52,000 or so distinct CDR3 sequences in the sample; over 3.5% occur only once, and 1.9% lies in the top ten. This TCR came from a woman in her forties with multiple sclerosis. The sample consisted of CD4+ T cells from blood. The genes are TRBV20-1 and TRBJ2-7; 11 bases match TRBD1. Here the CDR3 reads CSAYGQGASYEQYF. CDR3 bases: TGCAGTGCCTACGGACAGGGGGCCTCCTACGAGCAGTACTTC.